The 15 T cell receptor beta chains presented below share a single source sample, sequenced in a study of PD-L1 blockade in urothelial cancer. Sequenced by immunoSEQ multiplex PCR; TCRdb stores in-frame clones only, minus some. The repertoire has 35,000 to 55,000 clones, 81% of them found once; the top ten carry approximately 2.9%. Sequencing used PBMCs, obtained around atezolizumab (anti-PD-L1) treatment. Source of these receptors: a man between 65 and 85 years old with urothelial cancer.

This chain uses TRBV19 with TRBJ2-1; TRBD2 matches at 9 bases. CDR3 size: 17 residues. Germline lookup yields CDR1 LNHDA and CDR2 SQIVND (reference sequence). Trimming cost V 7 bases and J 9 bases; bases outside gene matches: 19. CDR3 DNA sequence: TGTGCCAGTACCGTATTCCCTCCTAGCGGGAAGAAGGGTGAGCAGTTCTTC. Its protein is CASTVFPPSGKKGEQFF.

The chain is built from TRBV25-1 and TRBJ1-2; unclear D gene. This CDR3 has 14 residues. Germline CDR1 is MGHDK and CDR2 is SYGVNS. V gave up 2 bases and J gave up 4 bases, with 11 bases separating them. CDR3 sequence reads: CASSEREGIYGYTF. CDR3 coding DNA: TGTGCCAGCAGTGAACGAGAGGGAATCTATGGCTACACCTTC.

The chain links TRBV2 to TRBJ2-1; no reliable D call. CDR1 and CDR2 (germline): SNHLY, FYNNEI. Trimming removed 5 bases from V and 6 bases from J, with 11 bases in between. The CDR3 totals 13 residues. Here the CDR3 DNA reads TGTGCCAGCAGTCGAAATATACTCAATGAGCAGTTCTTC. Translated, it gives CASSRNILNEQFF.

V gene TRBV14 combines with J gene TRBJ2-1; D not resolved. Deletions cut 3 bases from V and 7 bases from J, with 7 bases between. This CDR3 spans 12 amino acids. Germline CDR1 reads SGHDN; CDR2 reads FVKESK. The CDR3 region is CASSQVRNEQFF. The CDR3 DNA sequence: TGTGCCAGCAGCCAGGTACGGAATGAGCAGTTCTTC.

This chain links TRBV7-3 with TRBJ1-2; possibly TRBD1 for D (6 bases). The CDR3 length is 14 residues. With 6 bases removed from V and 14 bases from J, the gap between germline ends came to 25 bases. Germline assignment: CDR1 SGHTA and CDR2 FQGTGA. The CDR3 loop reads CASRRGQTDLNLTF. For the CDR3, the DNA is TGTGCCAGCAGACGAGGACAGACGGACCTCAACTTAACCTTC.

This sequence joins TRBV19 and TRBJ2-1; TRBD1 matches at 7 bases. This CDR3 is 12 amino acids long. Germline V CDR1 and CDR2: LNHDA, SQIVND (reference sequence). The trim removed 6 bases at V and 7 bases at J, leaving 3 bases unmatched. The CDR3 region is CASSKQGNEQFF. The CDR3 DNA is TGTGCCAGTAGCAAACAGGGGAATGAGCAGTTCTTC.

The V gene is TRBV29-1, the J gene TRBJ2-2, with D possibly TRBD1 on 7 matching bases. Germline V CDR1 and CDR2: SQVTM, ANQGSEA. The CDR3 is 12 residues long. The V end was cut by 6 bases, the J end by 7 bases, with 12 bases between. The CDR3 reads CSVAGGNGELFF. As DNA, the CDR3 is TGCAGCGTGGCAGGGGGGAACGGGGAGCTGTTTTTT.

This clone was found a few times. V usage is TRBV30 and J usage is TRBJ2-5, with D possibly TRBD1 on 5 matching bases. Germline CDR1 GTSNPN, CDR2 SVGIG (reference sequence). This CDR3 spans 13 amino acids. The V gene lost 3 bases and the J gene lost 2 bases, with 10 bases spanning the gap. CDR3 sequence reads: CAWRTRQQETQYF. CDR3 DNA sequence: TGTGCCTGGAGGACGCGACAGCAAGAGACCCAGTACTTC.

J is TRBJ2-5 and V is TRBV2; perhaps TRBD1 as D (6 bases). The germline CDR1 and CDR2 sequences are SNHLY and FYNNEI. CDR3 length equals 13 residues. With 6 bases removed from V and 3 bases from J, the gap between germline ends came to 11 bases. CDR3 loop: CASSRGQKETQYF. CDR3 in DNA: TGTGCCAGCAGCCGCGGACAGAAAGAGACCCAGTACTTC.

V is TRBV19 and J is TRBJ1-4; D not certain. V was pared by 2 bases and J by 0 bases, with 4 bases between. This CDR3 spans 14 amino acids. Germline CDR1 reads LNHDA; CDR2 reads SQIVND (reference sequence). The DNA of the CDR3 is TGTGCCAGTAGTATAACATCAACTAATGAAAAACTGTTTTTT. Protein sequence: CASSITSTNEKLFF.

This clone was seen just once. The V gene is TRBV4-2, the J gene TRBJ1-1, with TRBD1 identical over 8 bases. CDR3 size: 13 residues. Germline lookup yields CDR1 LGHNA and CDR2 YNFKEQ. J gave up 5 bases and V 1 base, and 0 bases lay outside the gene matches. CDR3 sequence: CASSQGTGTEAFF. The CDR3 DNA reads TGTGCCAGCAGCCAAGGGACAGGGACTGAAGCTTTCTTT.

The chain combines TRBV5-6 with TRBJ2-1; D perhaps matches TRBD2 (5 bases). The CDR3 is 16 amino acids. CDR1 is SGHDT and CDR2 is YYEEEE in the germline V gene. Trimming removed 0 bases from V and 0 bases from J, with 10 bases in between. The CDR3: CASSLEAVASYNEQFF. The CDR3 bases are TGTGCCAGCAGCTTGGAAGCGGTTGCCTCCTACAATGAGCAGTTCTTC.

The chain links TRBV7-3 to TRBJ1-2, with unresolved D. The V and J ends lost 4 bases and 4 bases respectively, with 22 bases between them. CDR3 length equals 17 residues. Germline V gene data show CDR1 as SGHTA and CDR2 as FQGTGA. The CDR3 reads CASSSSLVRAPGYGYTF. The DNA of the CDR3 is TGTGCCAGCAGCTCCTCCCTTGTGAGGGCGCCGGGCTATGGCTACACCTTC.

This chain connects TRBV11-1 to TRBJ2-1, with 9 nucleotides matching TRBD2. V lost 1 base, J lost 7 bases, and 5 bases stayed unmatched. The CDR3 is 15 amino acids. The germline V gene has CDR1 SGHAT and CDR2 FQDESV (reference sequence). CDR3 amino acids: CASSLGRLAENEQFF. Here the CDR3 DNA reads TGTGCCAGCAGCTTAGGGAGACTAGCGGAGAATGAGCAGTTCTTC. Complete variable domain (other parts from reference TRBV11-1 and TRBJ2-1): EAEVAQSPRYKITEKSQAVAFWCDPISGHATLYWYRQILGQGPELLVQFQDESVVDDSQLPKDRFSAERLKGVDSTLKIQPAELGDSAMYLCASSLGRLAENEQFFGPGTRLTVL.

The chain employs TRBV5-4 and TRBJ1-1; D gene unclear. The CDR3 spans 15 residues. CDR1 SGHNT and CDR2 YYREEE come from the germline V gene (reference sequence). V lost 0 bases and J lost 3, with 12 bases in between. CDR3: CASSLGEATHTEAFF. CDR3 in DNA: TGTGCCAGCAGCTTGGGGGAGGCCACCCACACTGAAGCTTTCTTT.